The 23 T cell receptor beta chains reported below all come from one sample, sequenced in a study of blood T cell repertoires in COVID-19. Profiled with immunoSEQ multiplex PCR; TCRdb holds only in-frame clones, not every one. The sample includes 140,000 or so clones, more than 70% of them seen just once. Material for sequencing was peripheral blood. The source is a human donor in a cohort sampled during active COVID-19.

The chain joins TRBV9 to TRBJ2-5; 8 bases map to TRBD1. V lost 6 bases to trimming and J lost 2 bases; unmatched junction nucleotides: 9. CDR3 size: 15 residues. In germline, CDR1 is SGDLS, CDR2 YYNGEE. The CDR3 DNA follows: TGTGCCAGCACCCGGACAGGGTCACCTCAAGAGACCCAGTACTTC. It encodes CASTRTGSPQETQYF.

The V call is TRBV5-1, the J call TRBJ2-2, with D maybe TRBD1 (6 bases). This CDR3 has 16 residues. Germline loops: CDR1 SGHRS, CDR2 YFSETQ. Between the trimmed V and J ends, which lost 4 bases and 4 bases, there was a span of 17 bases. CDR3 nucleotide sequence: TGCGCCAGCAGCCCCCGGCCGCAAGGGGGCACCGGGGAGCTGTTTTTT. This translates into CASSPRPQGGTGELFF.

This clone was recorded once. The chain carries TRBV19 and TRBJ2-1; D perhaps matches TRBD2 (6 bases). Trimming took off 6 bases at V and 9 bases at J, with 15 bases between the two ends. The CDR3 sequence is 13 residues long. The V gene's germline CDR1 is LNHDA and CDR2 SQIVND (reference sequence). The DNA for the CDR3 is TGTGCCAGTAGAAATCAATACGGGGGTGAGCAGTTCTTC. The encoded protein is CASRNQYGGEQFF.

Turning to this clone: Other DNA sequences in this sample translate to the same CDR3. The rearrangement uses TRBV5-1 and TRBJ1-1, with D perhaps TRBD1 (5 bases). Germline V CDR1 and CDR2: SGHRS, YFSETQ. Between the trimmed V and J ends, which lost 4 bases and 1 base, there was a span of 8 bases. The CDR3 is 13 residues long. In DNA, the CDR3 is TGCGCCAGCAGCCTACAGGAGAACACTGAAGCTTTCTTT. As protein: CASSLQENTEAFF.

This chain's CDR3 is CASSLRDLNEKLFF. Written as DNA, the CDR3 is TGTGCCAGCAGTTTACGGGATCTTAATGAAAAACTGTTTTTT. The V gene is TRBV6-5, the J gene TRBJ1-4; D unclear. With 4 bases removed from V and 4 bases from J, the gap between germline ends came to 10 bases. CDR3 length: 14 residues. Germline V gene lookup returns CDR1 MNHEY and CDR2 SVGAGI.

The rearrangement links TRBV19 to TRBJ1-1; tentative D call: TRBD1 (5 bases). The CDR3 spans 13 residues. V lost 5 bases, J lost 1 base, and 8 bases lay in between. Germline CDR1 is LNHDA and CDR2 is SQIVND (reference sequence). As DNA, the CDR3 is TGTGCCAGTAGTCCGCAGGGGAACACTGAAGCTTTCTTT. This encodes CASSPQGNTEAFF. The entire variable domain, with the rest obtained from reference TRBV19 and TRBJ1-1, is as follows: DGGITQSPKYLFRKEGQNVTLSCEQNLNHDAMYWYRQDPGQGLRLIYYSQIVNDFQKGDIAEGYSVSREKKESFPLTVTSAQKNPTAFYLCASSPQGNTEAFFGQGTRLTVV.

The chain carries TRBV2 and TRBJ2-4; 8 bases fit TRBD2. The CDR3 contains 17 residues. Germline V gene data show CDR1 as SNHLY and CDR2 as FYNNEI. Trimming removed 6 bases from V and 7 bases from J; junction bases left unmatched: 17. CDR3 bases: TGTGCCAGCAGGGGTCTAGGACTAGCTGATACTAAGAACATTCAGTACTTC. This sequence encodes CASRGLGLADTKNIQYF.

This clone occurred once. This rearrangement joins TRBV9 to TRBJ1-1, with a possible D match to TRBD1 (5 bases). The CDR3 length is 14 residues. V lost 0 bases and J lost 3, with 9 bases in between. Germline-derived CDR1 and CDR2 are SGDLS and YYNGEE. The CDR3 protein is CASSVGGGDTEAFF. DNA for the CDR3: TGTGCCAGCAGCGTAGGGGGCGGGGACACTGAAGCTTTCTTT.

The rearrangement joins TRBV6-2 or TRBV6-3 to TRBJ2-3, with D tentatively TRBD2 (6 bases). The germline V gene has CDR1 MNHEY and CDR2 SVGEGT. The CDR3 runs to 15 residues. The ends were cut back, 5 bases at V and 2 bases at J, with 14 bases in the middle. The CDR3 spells CASSILGLSTDTQYF. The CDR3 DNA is TGTGCCAGCAGTATCCTGGGACTGTCCACAGATACGCAGTATTTT.

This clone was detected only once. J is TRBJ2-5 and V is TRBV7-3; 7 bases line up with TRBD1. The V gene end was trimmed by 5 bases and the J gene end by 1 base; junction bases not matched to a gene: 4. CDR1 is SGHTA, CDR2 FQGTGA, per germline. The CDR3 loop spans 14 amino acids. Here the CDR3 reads CASSTGQSQETQYF. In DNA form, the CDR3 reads TGTGCCAGCAGCACGGGACAGAGCCAAGAGACCCAGTACTTC.

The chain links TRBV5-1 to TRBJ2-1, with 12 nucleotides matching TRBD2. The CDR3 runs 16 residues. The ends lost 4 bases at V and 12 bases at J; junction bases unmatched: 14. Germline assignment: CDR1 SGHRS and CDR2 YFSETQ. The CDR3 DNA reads TGCGCCAGCAGCCCTGTACTAGCGGGGGGTATGGTTGTGCAGTTCTTC. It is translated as CASSPVLAGGMVVQFF.

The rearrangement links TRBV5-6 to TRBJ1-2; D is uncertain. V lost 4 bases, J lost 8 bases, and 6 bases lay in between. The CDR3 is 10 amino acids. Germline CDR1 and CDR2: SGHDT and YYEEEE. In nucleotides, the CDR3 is TGTGCCAGCAGCACGGGGGGCTACACCTTC. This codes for CASSTGGYTF.

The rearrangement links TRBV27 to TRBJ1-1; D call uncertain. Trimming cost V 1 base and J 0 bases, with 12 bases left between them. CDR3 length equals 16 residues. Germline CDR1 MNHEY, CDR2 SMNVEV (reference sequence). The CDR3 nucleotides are TGTGCCAGCAGTTTATTATACAGTCGGATGAACACTGAAGCTTTCTTT. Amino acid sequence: CASSLLYSRMNTEAFF.

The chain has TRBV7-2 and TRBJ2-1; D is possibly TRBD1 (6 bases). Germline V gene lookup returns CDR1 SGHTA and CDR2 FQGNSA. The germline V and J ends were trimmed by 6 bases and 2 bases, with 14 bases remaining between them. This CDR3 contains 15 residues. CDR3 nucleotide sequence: TGTGCCAGCAGTCCCGGGACACATCCCTACAATGAGCAGTTCTTC. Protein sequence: CASSPGTHPYNEQFF.

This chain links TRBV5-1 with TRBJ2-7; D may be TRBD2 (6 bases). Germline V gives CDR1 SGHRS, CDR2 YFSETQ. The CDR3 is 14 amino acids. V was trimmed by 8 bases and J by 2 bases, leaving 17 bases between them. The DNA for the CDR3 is TGCGCCAGTACTTCTGGGGACTTACCCTACGAGCAGTACTTC. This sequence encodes CASTSGDLPYEQYF.

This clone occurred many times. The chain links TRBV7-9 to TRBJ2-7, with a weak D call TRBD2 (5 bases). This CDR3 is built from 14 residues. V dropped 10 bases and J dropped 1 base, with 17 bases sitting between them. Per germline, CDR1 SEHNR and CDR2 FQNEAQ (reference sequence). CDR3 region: CATFDGERSYEQYF. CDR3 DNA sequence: TGTGCCACCTTTGATGGGGAGAGGTCCTACGAGCAGTACTTC. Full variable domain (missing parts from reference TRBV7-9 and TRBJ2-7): DTGVSQNPRHKITKRGQNVTFRCDPISEHNRLYWYRQTLGQGPEFLTYFQNEAQLEKSRLLSDRFSAERPKGSFSTLEIQRTEQGDSAMYLCATFDGERSYEQYFGPGTRLTVT.

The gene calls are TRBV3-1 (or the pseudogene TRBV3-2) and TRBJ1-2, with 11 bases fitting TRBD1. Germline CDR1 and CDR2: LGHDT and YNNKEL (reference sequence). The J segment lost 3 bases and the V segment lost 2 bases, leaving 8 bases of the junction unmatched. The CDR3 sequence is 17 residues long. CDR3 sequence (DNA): TGTGCCAGCAGCCAAAAGGGGTGGGACAGGGGGGACTATGGCTACACCTTC. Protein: CASSQKGWDRGDYGYTF.

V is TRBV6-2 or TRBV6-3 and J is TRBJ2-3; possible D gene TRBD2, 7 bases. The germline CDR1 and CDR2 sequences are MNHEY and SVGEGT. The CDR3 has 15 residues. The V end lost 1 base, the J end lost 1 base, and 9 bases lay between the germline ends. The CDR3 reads CASSYWGGRTDTQYF. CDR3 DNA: TGTGCCAGCAGTTACTGGGGGGGGCGCACAGATACGCAGTATTTT.

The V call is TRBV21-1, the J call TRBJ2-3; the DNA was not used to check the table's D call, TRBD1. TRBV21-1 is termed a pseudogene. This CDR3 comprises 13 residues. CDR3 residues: CASSLQAIDTQYF. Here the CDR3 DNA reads TGTGCCAGCAGCCTACAGGCCATAGATACGCAGTATTTT.

CDR3 sequence: CASSLRGHRESSYNSPLHF. CDR3 sequence (DNA): TGTGCCAGCAGCTTAAGGGGCCACAGGGAAAGCTCCTATAATTCACCCCTCCACTTT. This sequence joins TRBV7-2 and TRBJ1-6, with D possibly matching TRBD1 (6 bases). The V end lost 2 bases, the J end lost 0 bases, and 17 bases lay between the germline ends. This CDR3 comprises 19 residues. Per the germline V gene, CDR1 is SGHTA and CDR2 is FQGNSA.

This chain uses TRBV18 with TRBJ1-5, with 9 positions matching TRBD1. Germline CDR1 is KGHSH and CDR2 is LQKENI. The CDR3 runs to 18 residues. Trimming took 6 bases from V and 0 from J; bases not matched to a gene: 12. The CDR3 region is CASSSSWDRAYSNQPQHF. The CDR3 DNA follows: TGTGCCAGCTCCTCGAGTTGGGACAGGGCATATAGCAATCAGCCCCAGCATTTT.

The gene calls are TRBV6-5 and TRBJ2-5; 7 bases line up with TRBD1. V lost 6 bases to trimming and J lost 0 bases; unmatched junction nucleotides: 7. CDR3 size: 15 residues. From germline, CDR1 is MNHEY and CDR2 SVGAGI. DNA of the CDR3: TGTGCCAGCAGGACCTCGACAGGGTACCAAGAGACCCAGTACTTC. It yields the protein CASRTSTGYQETQYF.

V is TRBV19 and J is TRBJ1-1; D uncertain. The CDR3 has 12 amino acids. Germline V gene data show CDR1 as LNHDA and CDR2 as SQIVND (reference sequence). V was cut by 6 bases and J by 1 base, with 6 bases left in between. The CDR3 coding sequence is TGTGCCAGTAGAAGAGAGAACACTGAAGCTTTCTTT. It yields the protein CASRRENTEAFF.